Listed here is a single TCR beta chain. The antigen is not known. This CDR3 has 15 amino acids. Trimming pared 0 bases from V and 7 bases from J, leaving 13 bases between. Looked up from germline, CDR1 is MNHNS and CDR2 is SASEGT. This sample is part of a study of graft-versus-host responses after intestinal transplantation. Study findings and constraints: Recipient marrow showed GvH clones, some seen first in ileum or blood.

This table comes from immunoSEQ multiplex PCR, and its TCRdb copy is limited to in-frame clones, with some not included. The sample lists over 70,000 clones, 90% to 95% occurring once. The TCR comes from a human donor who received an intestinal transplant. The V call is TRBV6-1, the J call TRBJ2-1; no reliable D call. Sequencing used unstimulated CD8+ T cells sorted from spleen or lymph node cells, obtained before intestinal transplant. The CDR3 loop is CASSEALGPGNEQFF. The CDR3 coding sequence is TGTGCCAGCAGTGAAGCCCTAGGCCCGGGTAATGAGCAGTTCTTC.